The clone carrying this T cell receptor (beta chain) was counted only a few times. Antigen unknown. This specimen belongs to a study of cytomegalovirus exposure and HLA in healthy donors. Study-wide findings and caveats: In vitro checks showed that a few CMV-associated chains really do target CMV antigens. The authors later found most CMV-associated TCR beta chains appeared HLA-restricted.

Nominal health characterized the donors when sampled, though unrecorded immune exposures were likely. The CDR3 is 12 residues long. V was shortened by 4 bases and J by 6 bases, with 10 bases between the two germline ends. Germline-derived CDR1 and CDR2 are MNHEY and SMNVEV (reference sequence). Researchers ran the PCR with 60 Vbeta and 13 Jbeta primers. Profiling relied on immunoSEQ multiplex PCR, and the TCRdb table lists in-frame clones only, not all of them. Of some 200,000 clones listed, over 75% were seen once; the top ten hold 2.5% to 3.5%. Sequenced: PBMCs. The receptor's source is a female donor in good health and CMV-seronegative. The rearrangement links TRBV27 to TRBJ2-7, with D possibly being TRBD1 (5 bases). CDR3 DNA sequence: TGTGCCAGCAGTTCGTCAGGGTCCGAGCAGTACTTC. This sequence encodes CASSSSGSEQYF.